One and the same sample provided the 15 T cell receptor beta chains below, sequenced in a study of cytomegalovirus exposure and HLA in healthy donors. Assay used: immunoSEQ multiplex PCR; TCRdb lists only in-frame clones, some missing. Among roughly 350,000 clones listed, 86% were seen once. The sample taken for sequencing was PBMCs. The source is a woman between 18 and 29 years old in good health and CMV-seronegative.

The chain employs TRBV9 and TRBJ1-2; D unclear. Deletions cut 3 bases from V and 6 bases from J, with 9 bases between. CDR1 is SGDLS and CDR2 is YYNGEE in the germline V gene. The CDR3 has 12 residues. The CDR3 bases are TGTGCCAGCAGCGCACAGACAAATGGCTACACCTTC. Its protein is CASSAQTNGYTF.

This chain connects TRBV9 to TRBJ2-7; 10 bases match TRBD2. The ends lost 5 bases at V and 2 bases at J; junction bases unmatched: 4. The CDR3 runs to 14 residues. CDR1 and CDR2 (germline): SGDLS, YYNGEE. The CDR3 nucleotides read TGTGCCAGCAGTCGGACTAGCGGTCCCTACGAGCAGTACTTC. Translating gives CASSRTSGPYEQYF.

The chain recombines TRBV28 with TRBJ2-2; tentatively, D is TRBD2 (6 bases). V was pared by 11 bases and J by 7 bases, with 17 bases between. Per the germline V gene, CDR1 is MDHEN and CDR2 is SYDVKM. CDR3 length equals 13 residues. In DNA, the CDR3 is TGTGCCCATTTGGAGGGATTCGGCGGGGAGCTGTTTTTT. Its protein product is CAHLEGFGGELFF.

This chain links TRBV27 with TRBJ1-1; 7 bases are a match to TRBD1. This CDR3 is built from 15 residues. The germline CDR1 and CDR2 sequences are MNHEY and SMNVEV (reference sequence). J gave up 0 bases and V 4 bases, and 5 bases lay outside the gene matches. The CDR3 DNA reads as TGTGCCAGCAGTTCTCAGACAGGGATGAACACTGAAGCTTTCTTT. Protein product: CASSSQTGMNTEAFF.

The gene calls are TRBV29-1 and TRBJ1-3; D remains unclear. The CDR3 totals 11 residues. Per germline, CDR1 SQVTM and CDR2 ANQGSEA. V was pared by 6 bases and J by 4 bases, with 7 bases between. This chain's CDR3 is CSVQRGNTIYF. The CDR3 DNA is TGCAGCGTGCAGAGGGGAAACACCATATATTTT.

V is TRBV29-1 and J is TRBJ2-5; 11 bases agree with TRBD2. Germline assignment: CDR1 SQVTM and CDR2 ANQGSEA. The CDR3 has 15 residues. The trim removed 4 bases at V and 4 bases at J, leaving 8 bases unmatched. This CDR3 is CSVGVVAGGGETQYF. The DNA of the CDR3 is TGCAGCGTTGGGGTGGTAGCGGGAGGGGGAGAGACCCAGTACTTC.

This chain joins TRBV5-1 and TRBJ2-3; 10 nucleotides agree with TRBD2. The CDR3 sequence is 16 residues long. The germline V gene has CDR1 SGHRS and CDR2 YFSETQ. Unmatched junction bases numbered 3, after V lost 0 bases and J lost 2 bases. The CDR3 region is CASSLGTSGLTDTQYF. CDR3 bases: TGCGCCAGCAGCTTGGGGACTAGCGGACTCACAGATACGCAGTATTTT.

This chain uses TRBV30 with TRBJ2-5; no clear D gene. Trimming left V 6 bases short and J 1 base short, with 9 bases between. The CDR3 covers 12 residues. The germline V gene has CDR1 GTSNPN and CDR2 SVGIG (reference sequence). The CDR3 DNA reads TGTGCCTGTATCACACCCCAAGAGACCCAGTACTTC. Translated, it gives CACITPQETQYF.

A single count supports this clone. J is TRBJ2-3 and V is TRBV7-9; D remains ambiguous. Trimming pared 2 bases from V and 5 bases from J, leaving 8 bases between. Germline V gene lookup returns CDR1 SEHNR and CDR2 FQNEAQ (reference sequence). This CDR3 region has 13 residues. The CDR3 spells CASSLFPGDTQYF. The CDR3 region has the DNA TGTGCCAGCAGCTTATTTCCGGGAGATACGCAGTATTTT.

This clone was seen just once. The junction differs from germline at one of its ends, possibly a read error. V is TRBV6-5 and J is TRBJ2-7, with D perhaps matching TRBD1 (6 bases). Germline V gene sequence: CDR1 MNHEY, CDR2 SVGAGI. The CDR3 spans 14 residues. CDR3 residues: CASSTERGPGQYFF. In DNA, the CDR3 is TGTGCCAGCAGTACCGAGAGGGGACCGGGACAATATTTCTTC.

V and J are TRBV27 and TRBJ1-4; 9 bases are a match to TRBD1. Trimming cost V 6 bases and J 7 bases; bases outside gene matches: 6. This CDR3 has 14 residues. CDR1 is MNHEY and CDR2 is SMNVEV in the germline V gene (reference sequence). The CDR3 spells CASRNRDRVEKLFF. The DNA for the CDR3 is TGTGCCAGCAGGAACCGGGACAGGGTTGAAAAACTGTTTTTT.

This chain uses TRBV6-6 with TRBJ1-1; no definite D call. Trimming removed 5 bases at V and 2 bases at J, with 9 bases between. This CDR3 is built from 13 residues. Germline lookup yields CDR1 MNHNY and CDR2 SVGAGI (reference sequence). DNA for the CDR3: TGTGCCAGCAGTAAGGAGGTCAACACTGAAGCTTTCTTT. Encoded protein: CASSKEVNTEAFF.

This clone was detected only a few times. The chain is built from TRBV19 and TRBJ1-2; maybe TRBD1 (5 bases). V gave up 6 bases and J gave up 7 bases, with 24 bases separating them. CDR1 LNHDA and CDR2 SQIVND come from the germline V gene (reference sequence). The CDR3 covers 16 residues. CDR3 DNA: TGTGCCAGTAGGGGGGAGGACGGGTTTCCCTCTCGTGGCTACACCTTC. Translating gives CASRGEDGFPSRGYTF.

The V gene is TRBV28, the J gene TRBJ1-2; no firm D call. V gave up 5 bases and J gave up 7 bases, with 17 bases separating them. The CDR3 is 14 residues long. Germline V CDR1 and CDR2: MDHEN, SYDVKM. CDR3 in amino acids: CASSADAGVGGYTF. CDR3 sequence (DNA): TGTGCCAGCAGTGCTGATGCCGGAGTAGGTGGCTACACCTTC.

To note about this clone: The same CDR3 arises from other DNA sequences in this sample as well. V usage is TRBV27 and J usage is TRBJ2-1; 11 nucleotides agree with TRBD2. Germline V gene lookup returns CDR1 MNHEY and CDR2 SMNVEV (reference sequence). V shed 5 bases and J 3 bases; nucleotides not matched to a gene: 3. CDR3 length equals 15 residues. This CDR3 reads CASSLGTSGYNEQFF. The CDR3 region has the DNA TGTGCCAGCAGTCTCGGGACTAGCGGCTACAATGAGCAGTTCTTC.